This TCR beta chain was observed in a study of cytomegalovirus exposure and HLA in healthy donors. The primer mix had 60 Vbeta and 13 Jbeta primers. Using immunoSEQ multiplex PCR, the repertoire was profiled, and TCRdb retains in-frame clones only, with some absent. The data show fewer than 250,000 clones, about 87% seen once. Germline values: CDR1 GTSNPN, CDR2 SVGIG (reference sequence). The V segment lost 4 bases and the J segment 1 base; nucleotides outside the gene matches: 5. The CDR3 consists of 15 residues. Sequencing used PBMCs. The rearrangement uses TRBV30 and TRBJ2-1; 9 bases align to TRBD2. The source of this sequence is a man aged 30 to 39 in good health and CMV-seronegative. The CDR3 DNA reads TGTGCCTGGAAGTTTAGCGGGAGTTCCTACAATGAGCAGTTCTTC. This gives the protein CAWKFSGSSYNEQFF.